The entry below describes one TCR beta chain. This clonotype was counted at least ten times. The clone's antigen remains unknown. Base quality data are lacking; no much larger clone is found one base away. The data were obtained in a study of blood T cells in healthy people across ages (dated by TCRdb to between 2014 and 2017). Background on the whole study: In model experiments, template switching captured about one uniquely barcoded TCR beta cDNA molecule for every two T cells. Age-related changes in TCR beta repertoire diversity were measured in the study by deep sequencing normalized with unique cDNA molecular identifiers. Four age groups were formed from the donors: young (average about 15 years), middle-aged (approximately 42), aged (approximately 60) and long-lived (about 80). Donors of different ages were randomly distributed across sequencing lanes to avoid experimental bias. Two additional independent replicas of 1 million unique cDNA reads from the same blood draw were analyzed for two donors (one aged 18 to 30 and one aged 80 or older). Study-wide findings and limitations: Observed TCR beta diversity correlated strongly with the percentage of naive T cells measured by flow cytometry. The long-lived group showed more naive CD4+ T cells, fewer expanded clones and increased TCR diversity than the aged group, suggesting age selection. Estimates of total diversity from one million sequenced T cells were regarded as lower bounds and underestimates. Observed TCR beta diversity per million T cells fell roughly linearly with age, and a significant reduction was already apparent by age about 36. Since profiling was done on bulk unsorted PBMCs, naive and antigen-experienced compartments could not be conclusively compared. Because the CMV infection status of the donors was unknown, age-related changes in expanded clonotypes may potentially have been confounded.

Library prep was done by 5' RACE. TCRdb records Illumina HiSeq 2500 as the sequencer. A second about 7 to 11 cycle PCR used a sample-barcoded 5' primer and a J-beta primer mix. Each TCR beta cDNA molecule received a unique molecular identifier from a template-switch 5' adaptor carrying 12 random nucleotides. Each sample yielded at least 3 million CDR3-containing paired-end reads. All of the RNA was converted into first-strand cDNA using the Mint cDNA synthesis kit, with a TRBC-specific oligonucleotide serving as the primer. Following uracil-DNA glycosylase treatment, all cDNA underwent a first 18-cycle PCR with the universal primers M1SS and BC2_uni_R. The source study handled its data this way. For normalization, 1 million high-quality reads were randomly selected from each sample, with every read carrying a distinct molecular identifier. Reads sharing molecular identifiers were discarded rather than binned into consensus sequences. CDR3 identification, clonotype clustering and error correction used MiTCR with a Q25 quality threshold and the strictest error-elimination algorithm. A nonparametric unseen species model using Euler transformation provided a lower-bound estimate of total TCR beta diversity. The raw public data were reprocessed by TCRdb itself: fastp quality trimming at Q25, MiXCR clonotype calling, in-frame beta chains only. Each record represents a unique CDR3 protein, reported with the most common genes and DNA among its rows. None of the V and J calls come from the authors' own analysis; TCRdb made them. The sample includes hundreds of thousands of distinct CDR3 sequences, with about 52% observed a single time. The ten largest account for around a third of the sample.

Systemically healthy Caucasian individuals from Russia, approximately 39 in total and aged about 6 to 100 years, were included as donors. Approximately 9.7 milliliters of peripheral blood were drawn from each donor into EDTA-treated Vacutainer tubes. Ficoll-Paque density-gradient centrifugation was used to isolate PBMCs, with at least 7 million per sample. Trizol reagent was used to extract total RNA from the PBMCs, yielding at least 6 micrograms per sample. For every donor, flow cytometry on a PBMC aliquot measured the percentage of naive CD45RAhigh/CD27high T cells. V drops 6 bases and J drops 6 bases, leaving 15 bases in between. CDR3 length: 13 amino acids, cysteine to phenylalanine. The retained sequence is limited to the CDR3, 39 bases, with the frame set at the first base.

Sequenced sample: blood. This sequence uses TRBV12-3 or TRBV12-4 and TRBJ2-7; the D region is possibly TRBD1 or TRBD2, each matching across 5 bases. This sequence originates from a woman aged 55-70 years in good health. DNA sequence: TGTGCCAGCAGGGAGCAAGGGACCCTCGAGCAGTACTTC. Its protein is CASREQGTLEQYF.